Detailed here is one T cell receptor (beta chain). The source of the sample is a study of blood T cell repertoires in COVID-19. The wider study: Samples taken during acute and convalescent COVID-19 were collected in the United States, Italy and Spain.

The data were produced by immunoSEQ multiplex PCR, yet TCRdb's version contains in-frame clones alone and is incomplete. The sample contains a few hundred thousand clones, approximately 85% of which appear only once. Sequenced input: peripheral blood. This clonotype was sampled from a man between 45 and 60 years old with active or convalescent COVID-19.

This chain's CDR3 is CATSSGLRTDTQYF. CDR3 nucleotides: TGTGCCACCAGCAGCGGACTCCGCACAGATACGCAGTATTTT. The V gene is TRBV15, the J gene TRBJ2-3; possible D gene TRBD2, 5 bases. V gave up 3 bases and J gave up 1 base, with 8 bases separating them. From germline, CDR1 is LNHNV and CDR2 YYDKDF (reference sequence). This CDR3 region has 14 residues.